This T cell receptor beta chain emerged from a study of radiotherapy plus CTLA-4 blockade in lung cancer. Study-wide background: An objective response was seen in roughly 20% of patients, and disease control in less than 40%. Points from the study as a whole: In blood, TCR clones derived from the tumor expanded after radiotherapy plus ipilimumab. Together with interferon-beta, which increased in serum after radiation, early dynamic changes in blood T cell clones were reportedly the best predictors of response.

As regards this clone: The antigen is unknown.

The repertoire was sequenced with immunoSEQ multiplex PCR; TCRdb's copy has only in-frame clones and lacks some. Here the sample spans roughly 40,000 clones, more than 75% being singletons. Chemo-refractory metastatic non-small-cell lung cancer patients received focal radiation with ipilimumab CTLA-4 blockade. The CDR3 spans 12 residues. Trimming left V 3 bases short and J 6 bases short, with 9 bases between. Per the germline V gene, CDR1 is SGHRS and CDR2 is YFSETQ. V gene TRBV5-1 combines with J gene TRBJ1-2; the D gene is possibly TRBD1 (6 bases). This TCR was sampled from a human donor with non-small cell lung cancer that progressed on radiotherapy plus ipilimumab. The specimen was peripheral blood, collected from a patient treated with radiotherapy plus ipilimumab. CDR3 region: CASSSDRDGYTF. CDR3 DNA: TGCGCCAGCAGCTCGGACAGAGATGGCTACACCTTC.